This TCR beta chain originates from a study of T cells in Graves' hyperthyroidism and ophthalmopathy. This clonotype was detected ten times or more. Its specificity is not known. Amplification targeted TCR beta CDR3 regions from RNA transcripts. Initially, a first-round RT-PCR of the TCR CDR3 employed the HTBI primer set. TCRdb independently ran MiXCR on the multiplex PCR reads; one entry per CDR3 protein. The data contain around 420,000 distinct CDR3 sequences, around 16% of them seen just once; the ten biggest clones take up over 12%. Study results and caveats: The model's output predicted ophthalmopathy at a median of about 6.5 months prior to onset. Most clonotypes expanded in thyroid above 0.001 were likewise present in blood.

The origin of this receptor is a young woman with Graves' hyperthyroidism. Sequenced: blood.

As DNA, the CDR3 is TGTGCCAGCAGTTTAACAGCGCCGAAAGAGACCCAGTACTTC. It is translated as CASSLTAPKETQYF. The chain couples TRBV28 to TRBJ2-5; no reliable D call. V was cut by 2 bases and J by 3 bases, with 10 bases left in between. This CDR3 has 14 residues. Looked up from germline, CDR1 is MDHEN and CDR2 is SYDVKM.